These T cell receptor beta chains were read from a single sample in a study of T cells in Graves' hyperthyroidism and ophthalmopathy. TCRdb called the multiplex PCR reads again in MiXCR, with one record for every CDR3 protein. Of some 770,000 distinct CDR3 sequences listed, about a sixth were seen once; the top ten hold around 8%. Sequencing was carried out using blood. These receptors were obtained from a man younger than 30 with Graves' hyperthyroidism. Both conserved end residues are part of each CDR3. The D gene is left open where the match is weak. Size tells how often a clone was seen (once, few, many) or the class of an expanded clone, and some rows leave it out.

V,size,D,J,CDR3,DNA
TRBV7-2,few,-,TRBJ2-3,CASSPMGGITDTQYF,TGTGCCAGCAGTCCTATGGGCGGGATCACAGATACGCAGTATTTT
TRBV11-2,many,TRBD2,TRBJ2-1,CASSLVLASYNEQFF,TGTGCCAGCAGCTTAGTACTAGCGTCCTACAATGAGCAGTTCTTC
TRBV6-1,-,TRBD1,TRBJ2-5,CASRTGPGQGKETQYF,TGTGCCAGCAGAACGGGTCCGGGACAGGGAAAAGAGACCCAGTACTTC
TRBV11-2,many,TRBD1,TRBJ1-1,CASSSRQGTHTEAFF,TGTGCCAGCAGCTCCCGACAGGGCACACACACTGAAGCTTTCTTT
TRBV2,few,TRBD1,TRBJ1-6,CASITGTGGRYNSPLHF,TGTGCCAGCATCACCGGGACAGGGGGGAGATATAATTCACCCCTCCACTTT
TRBV12-3/TRBV12-4,many,TRBD1,TRBJ2-3,CASSPTGLGVTDTQYF,TGTGCCAGCAGCCCGACAGGGCTGGGGGTCACAGATACGCAGTATTTT
TRBV11-2,-,TRBD2,TRBJ2-1,CASRSNYGTSGEQFF,TGTGCCAGCAGATCAAACTATGGGACTAGTGGGGAGCAGTTCTTC
TRBV28,many,-,TRBJ2-1,CASSTSGLSYNEQFF,TGTGCCAGCAGCACGAGCGGGCTTTCCTACAATGAGCAGTTCTTC
TRBV2,many,-,TRBJ1-6,CASSEERPSSYNSPLHF,TGTGCCAGCAGTGAAGAGAGACCGAGCTCCTATAATTCACCCCTCCACTTT
TRBV28,few,-,TRBJ2-5,CASLGPHQETQYF,TGTGCCAGCTTAGGACCCCACCAAGAGACCCAGTACTTC
TRBV28,few,TRBD1,TRBJ1-2,CASSTGGQGAGGYTF,TGTGCCAGCAGTACCGGAGGACAGGGGGCGGGCGGCTACACCTTC
TRBV2,-,-,TRBJ1-4,CASRSSTNEKLFF,TGTGCCAGCAGGTCGTCAACTAATGAAAAACTGTTTTTT
TRBV28,-,TRBD1,TRBJ2-2,CASRGIRDSRNTGELFF,TGTGCCAGCAGGGGAATCCGGGACAGTCGGAATACCGGGGAGCTGTTTTTT
TRBV2,-,TRBD2,TRBJ2-5,CASAVKRWPGGGETQYF,TGTGCCAGCGCAGTGAAACGATGGCCGGGAGGGGGAGAGACCCAGTACTTC
TRBV29-1,few,TRBD2,TRBJ2-5,CSTFSGGQETQYF,TGCAGCACCTTCTCGGGGGGACAAGAGACCCAGTACTTC
TRBV7-9,many,-,TRBJ2-7,CASSSYSSEQYF,TGTGCCAGCAGCTCCTATTCCTCAGAGCAGTACTTC
TRBV29-1,many,TRBD2,TRBJ2-7,CSVSFTSGYEQYF,TGCAGCGTTAGTTTTACTAGCGGCTACGAGCAGTACTTC
TRBV28,few,-,TRBJ2-7,CASSFIRENSYEQYF,TGTGCCAGCAGTTTTATTAGGGAGAATTCTTACGAGCAGTACTTC
TRBV30,many,-,TRBJ1-4,CAWKGAEKLFF,TGTGCCTGGAAGGGAGCTGAAAAACTGTTTTTT
TRBV7-9,-,-,TRBJ2-7,CASSPHEAYEQYF,TGTGCCAGCTCACCCCACGAGGCCTACGAGCAGTACTTC
TRBV20-1,few,-,TRBJ2-3,CSASREAPDTQYF,TGCAGTGCTAGCAGGGAGGCCCCGGATACGCAGTATTTT
TRBV12-3/TRBV12-4,many,TRBD1,TRBJ2-1,CASSVTQGAREQFF,TGTGCCAGCAGTGTAACACAGGGGGCGCGAGAGCAGTTCTTC
TRBV27,few,-,TRBJ1-1,CASSLNGATTEAFF,TGTGCCAGCAGTCTTAACGGAGCCACCACTGAAGCTTTCTTT
TRBV12-3/TRBV12-4,many,-,TRBJ1-1,CASTGYWDTEAFF,TGTGCCAGCACCGGATATTGGGACACTGAAGCTTTCTTT
TRBV5-1,many,-,TRBJ1-2,CASSPRTLSPYGYTF,TGCGCCAGCAGCCCCCGGACACTCAGCCCGTATGGCTACACCTTC
TRBV30,many,-,TRBJ1-2,CAWFNYGYTF,TGTGCCTGGTTTAACTATGGCTACACCTTC
TRBV20-1,few,TRBD1,TRBJ2-6,CSAPDRGQSGANVLTF,TGCAGTGCCCCCGACAGGGGACAATCCGGGGCCAACGTCCTGACTTTC
TRBV4-2,few,-,TRBJ2-7,CASSLNERYEQYF,TGTGCCAGCAGCCTAAATGAGCGCTACGAGCAGTACTTC
TRBV20-1,many,TRBD1,TRBJ2-3,CSARVGGGTDTQYF,TGCAGTGCTAGAGTAGGGGGCGGCACAGATACGCAGTATTTT
TRBV24-1,-,TRBD2,TRBJ2-2,CATSDSREGTGELFF,TGTGCCACCAGTGATTCGCGGGAGGGGACCGGGGAGCTGTTTTTT
TRBV7-6,few,-,TRBJ2-1,CASSLGASSSDEQFF,TGTGCCAGCAGCTTAGGGGCTAGCTCCTCCGATGAGCAGTTCTTC
TRBV7-6,many,-,TRBJ2-7,CASSSGAGTATEQYF,TGTGCCAGCAGCTCGGGGGCCGGGACAGCAACCGAGCAGTACTTC
TRBV19,many,TRBD1,TRBJ2-1,CASRFGSLGDRGINEQFF,TGTGCCAGTAGATTTGGGTCTCTAGGGGACAGGGGTATCAATGAGCAGTTCTTC
TRBV12-3/TRBV12-4,many,TRBD1,TRBJ2-7,CASSPGQIYEQYF,TGTGCCAGCAGTCCGGGACAGATCTACGAGCAGTACTTC
TRBV7-9,many,-,TRBJ1-4,CASSPTASEKLFF,TGTGCCAGCAGCCCGACAGCGTCGGAAAAACTGTTTTTT
TRBV27,few,-,TRBJ1-5,CASSLSVPGGNQPQHF,TGTGCCAGCAGTTTATCAGTACCCGGGGGCAATCAGCCCCAGCATTTT
TRBV28,many,-,TRBJ2-3,CASSSGSAASDTQYF,TGTGCCAGCAGTTCGGGAAGCGCCGCCTCAGATACGCAGTATTTT
TRBV7-9,-,TRBD1,TRBJ1-5,CASSTQTGDGNQPQHF,TGTGCCAGCAGCACGCAGACAGGGGATGGCAATCAGCCCCAGCATTTT
TRBV11-2,-,TRBD1,TRBJ1-6,CASRPPGTEYNSPLHF,TGTGCCAGCAGGCCCCCCGGGACAGAGTATAATTCACCCCTCCACTTT
TRBV11-2,few,TRBD2,TRBJ2-2,CASSSISGGSDTGELFF,TGTGCCAGCAGCTCAATCTCCGGGGGGAGCGACACCGGGGAGCTGTTTTTT
TRBV2,many,TRBD2,TRBJ2-1,CASSDIARGELAGTHNEQFF,TGTGCCAGCAGTGATATAGCCAGGGGGGAACTAGCGGGGACGCACAATGAGCAGTTCTTC
TRBV30,many,-,TRBJ2-3,CAWSVIDTQYF,TGTGCCTGGAGCGTGATAGATACGCAGTATTTT
TRBV28,many,TRBD1,TRBJ1-1,CASSSRDRESAFF,TGTGCCAGCAGTTCCAGGGACAGGGAGTCGGCTTTCTTT
TRBV28,few,-,TRBJ2-7,CASSLTQYEQYF,TGTGCCAGCAGTTTGACTCAATACGAGCAGTACTTC
TRBV7-9,few,-,TRBJ1-5,CASSRDNSNQPQHF,TGTGCCAGCAGCCGGGACAATAGCAATCAGCCCCAGCATTTT
TRBV28,many,-,TRBJ2-3,CAVRGSTDTQYF,TGTGCCGTGAGGGGGAGCACAGATACGCAGTATTTT
TRBV2,-,TRBD2,TRBJ2-1,CASSAWLAGEYNEQFF,TGTGCCAGCAGTGCTTGGCTAGCGGGAGAATACAATGAGCAGTTCTTC
TRBV27,few,TRBD2,TRBJ2-7,CASSLFAGGSYEQYF,TGTGCCAGCAGTTTATTTGCGGGAGGCTCCTACGAGCAGTACTTC
TRBV2,many,-,TRBJ2-7,CASSAGWVAYEQYF,TGTGCCAGCAGTGCTGGGTGGGTAGCCTACGAGCAGTACTTC
TRBV7-6,-,TRBD1,TRBJ2-5,CASSLGLGGPQETQYF,TGTGCCAGCAGCTTAGGTTTAGGGGGCCCCCAAGAGACCCAGTACTTC
TRBV28,many,TRBD2,TRBJ2-5,CASSLRIRGSRETQYF,TGTGCCAGCAGTTTGAGGATCCGCGGGAGCCGGGAGACCCAGTACTTC